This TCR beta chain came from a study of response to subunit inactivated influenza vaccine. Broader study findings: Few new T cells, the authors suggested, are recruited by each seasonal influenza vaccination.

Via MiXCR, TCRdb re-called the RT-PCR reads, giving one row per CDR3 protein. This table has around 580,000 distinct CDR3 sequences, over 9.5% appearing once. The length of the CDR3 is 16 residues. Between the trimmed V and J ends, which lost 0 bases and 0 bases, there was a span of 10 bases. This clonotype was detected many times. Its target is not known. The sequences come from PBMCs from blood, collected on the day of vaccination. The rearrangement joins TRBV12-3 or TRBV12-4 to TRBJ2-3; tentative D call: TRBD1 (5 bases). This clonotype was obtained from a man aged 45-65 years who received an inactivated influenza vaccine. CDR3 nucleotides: TGTGCCAGCAGTTTAGCAAGACAGATTAGCACAGATACGCAGTATTTT. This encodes CASSLARQISTDTQYF.